This T cell receptor beta chain stems from a study of blood T cell repertoires in COVID-19. TCRdb's copy holds only in-frame clones and misses some; the assay was immunoSEQ multiplex PCR. The top ten clones hold 2.5% to 3% of a sample with around 300,000 clones, 65% to 85% of them seen once. The germline gives CDR1 SGHRS, CDR2 YFSETQ. V dropped 4 bases and J dropped 3 bases, with 13 bases sitting between them. The CDR3 runs 14 residues. What was sequenced was peripheral blood. The chain combines TRBV5-1 with TRBJ1-2; weak D call: TRBD1 (6 bases). The sequence came from a man aged 25-45 years with active or convalescent COVID-19. This CDR3 reads CASSTYRADYGYTF. The CDR3 DNA is TGCGCCAGCAGCACTTACAGGGCTGACTATGGCTACACCTTC.